This T cell receptor (beta chain) is from a study of cytomegalovirus exposure and HLA in healthy donors. Study-level points and caveats: Within the 100 to 150 validation repertoires, first-cohort TCR clusters tended to co-occur, according to a later analysis.

Assay: immunoSEQ multiplex PCR; the TCRdb copy retains only in-frame clones and omits some. The table records fewer than 250,000 clones, roughly 83% of them present only once. J was trimmed by 7 bases and V by 3 bases; bases with no gene match: 8. CDR1 LNHDA and CDR2 SQIVND come from the germline V gene (reference sequence). The CDR3 extends over 16 amino acids. Of note for this clone: Its cognate antigen is unknown.

The sequence was obtained from a young woman in good health and CMV-seronegative. The source material was PBMCs. This chain joins TRBV19 and TRBJ2-1, with 11 bases that match TRBD2. The CDR3 spells CASSMGVAGGGNEQFF. The DNA of the CDR3 is TGTGCCAGTAGTATGGGGGTAGCGGGAGGGGGAAATGAGCAGTTCTTC.